Below, 8 T cell receptor beta chains from the same sample are listed, as sequenced in a study of blood T cell repertoires in COVID-19. Method: immunoSEQ multiplex PCR; TCRdb's copy keeps in-frame clones and lacks some. The sample contains roughly 120,000 clones, approximately 80% of which appear only once. Specimen: peripheral blood. The receptor set was obtained from a man in his 70s with acute or convalescent COVID-19.

The chain recombines TRBV11-1 with TRBJ2-7; D not certain. From germline, CDR1 is SGHAT and CDR2 FQDESV (reference sequence). The CDR3 is 15 amino acids. V lost 3 bases to trimming and J lost 1 base, with 13 bases between them. CDR3 amino acids: CASSFFGQPSYEQYF. CDR3 bases: TGTGCCAGCAGCTTTTTTGGGCAGCCTTCCTACGAGCAGTACTTC.

The V call is TRBV28, the J call TRBJ2-7; D not certain. The CDR3 totals 11 residues. V was trimmed by 3 bases and J by 4 bases, leaving 4 bases between them. Germline values: CDR1 MDHEN, CDR2 SYDVKM. CDR3 nucleotide sequence: TGTGCCAGCAGTTTTCGGTACGAGCAGTACTTC. Translated: CASSFRYEQYF.

This clone was detected only a few times. The chain employs TRBV6-5 and TRBJ1-4; no reliable D call. CDR1 MNHEY and CDR2 SVGAGI come from the germline V gene. The CDR3 totals 14 residues. Between the trimmed V and J ends, which lost 6 bases and 2 bases, there was a span of 10 bases. The CDR3 DNA sequence: TGTGCCAGCAGCCCAGGTTTGACTAATGAAAAACTGTTTTTT. Amino acid sequence: CASSPGLTNEKLFF.

The chain carries TRBV7-9 and TRBJ1-1; 8 bases map to TRBD1. CDR3 length: 15 amino acids. With V trimmed by 3 bases and J by 3 bases, 6 bases remained unmatched. CDR1 and CDR2 from the germline V gene are SEHNR and FQNEAQ (reference sequence). The CDR3 is CASSFRQGRDTEAFF. The DNA for the CDR3 is TGTGCCAGCAGCTTTCGACAGGGGAGGGACACTGAAGCTTTCTTT.

The rearrangement uses TRBV4-1 and TRBJ2-1, with 13 nucleotides matching TRBD2. Trimming at V came to 3 bases and at J to 8 bases, leaving 7 bases not matched to a gene. Per the germline V gene, CDR1 is MGHRA and CDR2 is YSYEKL. This CDR3 is 16 amino acids long. CDR3 in amino acids: CASSHSLAGGRDEQFF. The DNA of the CDR3 is TGCGCCAGCAGCCACTCACTAGCGGGGGGGCGGGATGAGCAGTTCTTC.

This rearrangement joins TRBV5-1 to TRBJ2-2; perhaps TRBD2 as D (5 bases). CDR1 and CDR2 from the germline V gene are SGHRS and YFSETQ. The CDR3 extends over 15 amino acids. Trimming shortened V by 6 bases and J by 2 bases, and 14 bases separated the two germline ends. For the CDR3, the DNA is TGCGCCAGCATCCCGGACGGGATTAACACCGGGGAGCTGTTTTTT. Protein product: CASIPDGINTGELFF.

This clone was recorded a few times. The V and J genes are TRBV5-1 and TRBJ2-1, with 9 positions matching TRBD2. This CDR3 has 18 amino acids. CDR1 is SGHRS, CDR2 YFSETQ, per germline. V was pared by 4 bases and J by 9 bases, with 20 bases of the junction left unmatched. The CDR3 here is CASSLILSTGGGAGEQFF. CDR3 DNA sequence: TGCGCCAGCAGCCTAATATTGTCGACTGGCGGGGGGGCCGGTGAGCAGTTCTTC.

The chain links TRBV12-3 or TRBV12-4 to TRBJ2-5; no clear D gene. The ends were cut back, 3 bases at V and 6 bases at J, with 8 bases in the middle. The CDR3 extends over 12 amino acids. The CDR3 reads CASSLFEQTQYF. CDR3 in DNA: TGTGCCAGCAGTTTGTTTGAGCAGACCCAGTACTTC.